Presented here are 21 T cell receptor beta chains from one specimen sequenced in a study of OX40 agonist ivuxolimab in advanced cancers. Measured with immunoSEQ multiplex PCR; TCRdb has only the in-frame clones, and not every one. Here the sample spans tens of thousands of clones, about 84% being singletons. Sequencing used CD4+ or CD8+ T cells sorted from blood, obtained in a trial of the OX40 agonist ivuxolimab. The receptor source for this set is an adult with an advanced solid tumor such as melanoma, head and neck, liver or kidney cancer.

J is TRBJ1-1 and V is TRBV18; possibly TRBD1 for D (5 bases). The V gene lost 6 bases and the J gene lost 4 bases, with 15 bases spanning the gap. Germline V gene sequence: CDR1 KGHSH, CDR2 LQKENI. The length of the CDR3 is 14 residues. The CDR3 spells CASSSTGEGTEAFF. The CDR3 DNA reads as TGTGCCAGCTCGTCCACAGGTGAGGGCACTGAAGCTTTCTTT. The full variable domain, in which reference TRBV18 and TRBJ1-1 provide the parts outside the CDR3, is NAGVMQNPRHLVRRRGQEARLRCSPMKGHSHVYWYRQLPEEGLKFMVYLQKENIIDESGMPKERFSAEFPKEGPSILRIQQVVRGDSAAYFCASSSTGEGTEAFFGQGTRLTVV.

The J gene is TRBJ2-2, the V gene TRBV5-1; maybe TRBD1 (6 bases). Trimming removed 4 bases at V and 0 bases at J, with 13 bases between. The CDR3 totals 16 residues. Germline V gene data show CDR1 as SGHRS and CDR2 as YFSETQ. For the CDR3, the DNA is TGCGCCAGCAGCCCTCACAGGGACGCGAACACCGGGGAGCTGTTTTTT. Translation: CASSPHRDANTGELFF.

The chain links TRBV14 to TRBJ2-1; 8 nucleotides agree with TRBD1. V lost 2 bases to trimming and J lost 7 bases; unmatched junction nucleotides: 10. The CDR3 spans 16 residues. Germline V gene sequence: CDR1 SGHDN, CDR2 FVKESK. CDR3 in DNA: TGTGCCAGCAGCCAATTCGGGACAGGATTTCAGAATGAGCAGTTCTTC. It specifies CASSQFGTGFQNEQFF.

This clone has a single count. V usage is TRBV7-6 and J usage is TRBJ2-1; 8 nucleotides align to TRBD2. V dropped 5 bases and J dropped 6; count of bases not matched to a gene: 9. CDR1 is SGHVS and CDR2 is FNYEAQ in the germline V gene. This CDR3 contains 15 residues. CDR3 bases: TGTGCCAGCAGCCCTCGGGAGGGTCTTTTCAATGAGCAGTTCTTC. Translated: CASSPREGLFNEQFF.

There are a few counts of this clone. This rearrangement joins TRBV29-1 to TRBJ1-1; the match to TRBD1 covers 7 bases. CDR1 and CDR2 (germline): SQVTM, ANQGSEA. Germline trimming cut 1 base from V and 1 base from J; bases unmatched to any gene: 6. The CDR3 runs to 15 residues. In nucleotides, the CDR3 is TGCAGCGTTGAAGGCCAGGGGGGACAGAACACTGAAGCTTTCTTT. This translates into CSVEGQGGQNTEAFF.

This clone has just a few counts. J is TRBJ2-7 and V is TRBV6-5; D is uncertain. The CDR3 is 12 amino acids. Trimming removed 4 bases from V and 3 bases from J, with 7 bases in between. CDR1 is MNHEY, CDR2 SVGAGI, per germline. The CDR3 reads CASSSSLYEQYF. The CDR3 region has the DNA TGTGCCAGCAGTTCATCCCTCTACGAGCAGTACTTC.

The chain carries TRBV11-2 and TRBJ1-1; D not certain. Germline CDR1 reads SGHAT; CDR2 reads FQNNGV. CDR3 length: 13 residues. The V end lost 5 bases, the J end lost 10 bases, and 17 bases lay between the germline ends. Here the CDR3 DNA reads TGTGCCAGCAGCCCCCGGGTGTTTAAGGGAGCTTTCTTT. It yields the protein CASSPRVFKGAFF.

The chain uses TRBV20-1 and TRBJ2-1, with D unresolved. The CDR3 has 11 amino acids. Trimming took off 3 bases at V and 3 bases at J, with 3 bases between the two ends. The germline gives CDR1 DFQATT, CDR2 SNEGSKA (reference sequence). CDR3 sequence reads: CSASSYNEQFF. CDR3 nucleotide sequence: TGCAGTGCTAGTAGCTACAATGAGCAGTTCTTC.

The CDR3: CASKGTANTGELFF. In DNA form, the CDR3 reads TGTGCCAGTAAGGGGACAGCCAACACCGGGGAGCTGTTTTTT. The genes are TRBV19 and TRBJ2-2; TRBD1 matches 7 bases. V was pared by 7 bases and J by 2 bases, with 4 bases of the junction left unmatched. Germline CDR1 and CDR2: LNHDA and SQIVND (reference sequence). The CDR3 loop spans 14 amino acids. The full variable domain, with the rest looked up from reference TRBV19 and TRBJ2-2, is DGGITQSPKYLFRKEGQNVTLSCEQNLNHDAMYWYRQDPGQGLRLIYYSQIVNDFQKGDIAEGYSVSREKKESFPLTVTSAQKNPTAFYLCASKGTANTGELFFGEGSRLTVL.

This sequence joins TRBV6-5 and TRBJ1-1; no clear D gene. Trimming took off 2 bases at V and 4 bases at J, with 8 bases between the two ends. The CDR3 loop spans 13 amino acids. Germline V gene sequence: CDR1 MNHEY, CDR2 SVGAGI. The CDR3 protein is CASSYNEGTEAFF. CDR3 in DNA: TGTGCCAGCAGTTACAATGAGGGCACTGAAGCTTTCTTT.

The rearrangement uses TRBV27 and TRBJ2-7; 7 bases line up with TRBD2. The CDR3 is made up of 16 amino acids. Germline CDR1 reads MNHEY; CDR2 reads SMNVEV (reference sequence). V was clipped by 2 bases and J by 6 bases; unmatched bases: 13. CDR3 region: CASSLVAGPIPGEQYF. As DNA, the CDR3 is TGTGCCAGCAGTTTAGTAGCGGGCCCCATCCCCGGCGAGCAGTACTTC.

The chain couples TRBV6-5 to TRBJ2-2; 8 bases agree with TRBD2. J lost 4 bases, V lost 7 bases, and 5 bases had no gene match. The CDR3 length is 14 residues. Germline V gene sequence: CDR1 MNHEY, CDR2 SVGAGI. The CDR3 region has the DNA TGTGCCAGCACCGGGAGGGTAGCCACCGGGGAGCTGTTTTTT. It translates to CASTGRVATGELFF.

The DNA of the CDR3 is TGTGCCTGGAGTGTACATCCCTCCCGGGGAGCTTTCTTT. It translates to CAWSVHPSRGAFF. The chain combines TRBV30 with TRBJ1-1; D gene uncertain. The CDR3 has 13 residues. The germline gives CDR1 GTSNPN, CDR2 SVGIG (reference sequence). Deletions cut 0 bases from V and 10 bases from J, with 15 bases between.

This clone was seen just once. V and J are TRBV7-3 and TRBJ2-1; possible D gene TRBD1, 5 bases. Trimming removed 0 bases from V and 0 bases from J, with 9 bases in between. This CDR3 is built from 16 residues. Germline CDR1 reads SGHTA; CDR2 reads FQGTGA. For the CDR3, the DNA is TGTGCCAGCAGCTTAACTGGGGCTGTCTCCTACAATGAGCAGTTCTTC. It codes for CASSLTGAVSYNEQFF.

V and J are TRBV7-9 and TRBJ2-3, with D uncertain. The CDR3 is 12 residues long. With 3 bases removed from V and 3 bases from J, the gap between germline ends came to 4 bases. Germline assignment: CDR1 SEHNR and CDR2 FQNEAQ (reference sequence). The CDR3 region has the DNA TGTGCCAGCAGCTTGGAAACAGATACGCAGTATTTT. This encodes CASSLETDTQYF.

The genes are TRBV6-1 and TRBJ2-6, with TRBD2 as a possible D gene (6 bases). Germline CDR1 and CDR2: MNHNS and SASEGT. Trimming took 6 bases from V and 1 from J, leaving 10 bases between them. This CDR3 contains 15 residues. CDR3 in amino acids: CASRSGGSGANVLTF. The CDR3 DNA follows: TGTGCCAGCAGAAGTGGAGGGTCTGGGGCCAACGTCCTGACTTTC.

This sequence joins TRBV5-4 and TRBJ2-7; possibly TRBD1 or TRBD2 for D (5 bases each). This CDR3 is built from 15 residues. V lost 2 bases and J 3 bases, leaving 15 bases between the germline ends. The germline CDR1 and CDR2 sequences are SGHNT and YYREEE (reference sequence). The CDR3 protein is CASSLGQGDGYEQYF. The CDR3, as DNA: TGTGCCAGCAGCTTAGGACAAGGGGACGGCTACGAGCAGTACTTC.

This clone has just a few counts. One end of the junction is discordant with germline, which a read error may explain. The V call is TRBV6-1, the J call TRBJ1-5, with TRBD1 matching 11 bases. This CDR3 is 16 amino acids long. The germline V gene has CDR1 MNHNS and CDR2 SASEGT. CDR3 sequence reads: CASTERTGGHHESQHF. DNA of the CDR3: TGTGCCAGCACTGAACGGACAGGGGGCCACCATGAATCCCAGCATTTT.

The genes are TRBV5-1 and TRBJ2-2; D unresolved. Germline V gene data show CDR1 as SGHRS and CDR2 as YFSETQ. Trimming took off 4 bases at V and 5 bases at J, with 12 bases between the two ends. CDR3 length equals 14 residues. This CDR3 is CASSSREPTGELFF. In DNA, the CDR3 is TGCGCCAGCAGCAGCCGTGAGCCGACCGGGGAGCTGTTTTTT. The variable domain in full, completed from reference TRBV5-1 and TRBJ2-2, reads KAGVTQTPRYLIKTRGQQVTLSCSPISGHRSVSWYQQTPGQGLQFLFEYFSETQRNKGNFPGRFSGRQFSNSRSEMNVSTLELGDSALYLCASSSREPTGELFFGEGSRLTVL.

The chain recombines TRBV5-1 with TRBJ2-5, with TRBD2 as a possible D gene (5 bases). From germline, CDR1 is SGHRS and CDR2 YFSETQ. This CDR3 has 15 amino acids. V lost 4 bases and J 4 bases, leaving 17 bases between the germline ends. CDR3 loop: CASSPRRGWVETQYF. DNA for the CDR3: TGCGCCAGCAGCCCCCGACGGGGATGGGTAGAGACCCAGTACTTC.

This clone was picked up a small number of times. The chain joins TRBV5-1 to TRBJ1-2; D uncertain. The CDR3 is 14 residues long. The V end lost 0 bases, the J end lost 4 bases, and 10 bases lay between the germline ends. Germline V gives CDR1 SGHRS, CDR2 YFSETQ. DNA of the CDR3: TGCGCCAGCAGCTTGGAAGGCCCGCTCTATGGCTACACCTTC. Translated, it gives CASSLEGPLYGYTF.